This T cell receptor beta chain was sequenced for a study of OX40 agonist ivuxolimab in advanced cancers. Study details: Patients with hepatocellular carcinoma, melanoma, renal cell or head and neck cancer made up the dose-escalation patients.

Findings and limits, study-wide: Partial responders receiving 0.1-3.0 mg/kg showed among the lowest clonal expansion. It was not determined which antigens were specifically recognized by the peripheral T cells that had undergone clonal expansion.

On this clone: Its matching antigen is unknown.

Clones were sequenced by immunoSEQ multiplex PCR, and TCRdb holds only the in-frame ones, with some missing. The sample carries 25,000 to 35,000 clones, less than 85% recorded once. V lost 8 bases and J lost 2, with 10 bases in between. From germline, CDR1 is MNHEY and CDR2 SMNVEV (reference sequence). The CDR3 spans 12 residues. The chain links TRBV27 to TRBJ2-7; D is undetermined. The source was CD4+ or CD8+ T cells sorted from blood, collected in a trial of the OX40 agonist ivuxolimab. The clonotype was recovered from an adult with an advanced solid tumor such as melanoma, head and neck, liver or kidney cancer. CDR3 DNA sequence: TGTGCCAGCGGTAGATCCGCCTACGAGCAGTACTTC. This sequence encodes CASGRSAYEQYF.